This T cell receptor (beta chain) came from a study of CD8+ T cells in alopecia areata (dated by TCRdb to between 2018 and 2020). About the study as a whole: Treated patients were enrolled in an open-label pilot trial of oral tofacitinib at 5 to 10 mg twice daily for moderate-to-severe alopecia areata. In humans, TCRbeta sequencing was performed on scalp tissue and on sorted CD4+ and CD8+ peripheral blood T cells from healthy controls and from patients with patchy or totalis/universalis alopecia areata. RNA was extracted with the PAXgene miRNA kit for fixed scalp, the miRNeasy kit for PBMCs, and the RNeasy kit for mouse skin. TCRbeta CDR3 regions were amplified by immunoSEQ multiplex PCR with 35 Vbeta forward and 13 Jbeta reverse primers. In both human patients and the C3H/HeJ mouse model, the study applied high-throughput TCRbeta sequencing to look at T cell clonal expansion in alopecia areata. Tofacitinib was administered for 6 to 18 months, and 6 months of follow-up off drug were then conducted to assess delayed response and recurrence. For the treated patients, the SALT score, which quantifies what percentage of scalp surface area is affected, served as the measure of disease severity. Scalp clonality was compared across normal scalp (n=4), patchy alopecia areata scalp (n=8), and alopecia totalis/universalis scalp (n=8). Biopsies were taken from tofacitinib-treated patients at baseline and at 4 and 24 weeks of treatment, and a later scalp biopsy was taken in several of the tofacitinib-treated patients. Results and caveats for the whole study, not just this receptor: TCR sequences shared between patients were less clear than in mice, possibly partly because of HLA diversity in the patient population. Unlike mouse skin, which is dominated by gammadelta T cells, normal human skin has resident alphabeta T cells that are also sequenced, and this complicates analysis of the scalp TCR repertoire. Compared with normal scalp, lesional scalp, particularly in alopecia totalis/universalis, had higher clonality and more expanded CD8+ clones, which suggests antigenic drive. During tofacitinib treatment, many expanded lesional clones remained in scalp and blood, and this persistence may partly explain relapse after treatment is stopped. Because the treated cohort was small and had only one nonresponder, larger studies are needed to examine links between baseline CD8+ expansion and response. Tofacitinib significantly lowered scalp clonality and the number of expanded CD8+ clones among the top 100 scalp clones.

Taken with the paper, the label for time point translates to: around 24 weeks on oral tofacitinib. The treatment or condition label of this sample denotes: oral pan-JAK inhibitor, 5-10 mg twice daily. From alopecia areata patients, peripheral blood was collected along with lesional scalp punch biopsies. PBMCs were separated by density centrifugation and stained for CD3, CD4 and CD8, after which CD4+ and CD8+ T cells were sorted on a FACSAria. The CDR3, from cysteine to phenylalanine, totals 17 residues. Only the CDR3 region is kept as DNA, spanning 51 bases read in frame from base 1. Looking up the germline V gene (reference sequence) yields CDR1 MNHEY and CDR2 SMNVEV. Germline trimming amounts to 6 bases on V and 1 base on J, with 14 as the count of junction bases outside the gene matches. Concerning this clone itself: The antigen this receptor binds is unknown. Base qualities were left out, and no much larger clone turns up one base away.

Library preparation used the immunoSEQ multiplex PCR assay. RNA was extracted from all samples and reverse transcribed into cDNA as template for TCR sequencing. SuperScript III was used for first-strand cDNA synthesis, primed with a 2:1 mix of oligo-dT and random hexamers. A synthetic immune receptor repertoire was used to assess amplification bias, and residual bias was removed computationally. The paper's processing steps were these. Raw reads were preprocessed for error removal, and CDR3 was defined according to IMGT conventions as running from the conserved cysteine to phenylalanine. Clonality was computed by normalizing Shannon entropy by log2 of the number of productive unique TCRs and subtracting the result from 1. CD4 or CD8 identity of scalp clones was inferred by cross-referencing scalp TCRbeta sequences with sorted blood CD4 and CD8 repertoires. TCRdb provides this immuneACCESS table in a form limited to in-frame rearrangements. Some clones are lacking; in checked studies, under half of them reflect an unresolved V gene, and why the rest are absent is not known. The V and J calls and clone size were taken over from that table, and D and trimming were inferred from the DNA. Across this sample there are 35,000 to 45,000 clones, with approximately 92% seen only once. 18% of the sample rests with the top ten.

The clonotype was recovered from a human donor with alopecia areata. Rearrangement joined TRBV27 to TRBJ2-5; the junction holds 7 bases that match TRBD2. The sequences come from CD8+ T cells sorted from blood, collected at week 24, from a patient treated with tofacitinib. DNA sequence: TGTGCCAGCAGACCCGACGGGAGGAGGGTCCTCCAAGAGACCCAGTACTTC. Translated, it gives CASRPDGRRVLQETQYF.